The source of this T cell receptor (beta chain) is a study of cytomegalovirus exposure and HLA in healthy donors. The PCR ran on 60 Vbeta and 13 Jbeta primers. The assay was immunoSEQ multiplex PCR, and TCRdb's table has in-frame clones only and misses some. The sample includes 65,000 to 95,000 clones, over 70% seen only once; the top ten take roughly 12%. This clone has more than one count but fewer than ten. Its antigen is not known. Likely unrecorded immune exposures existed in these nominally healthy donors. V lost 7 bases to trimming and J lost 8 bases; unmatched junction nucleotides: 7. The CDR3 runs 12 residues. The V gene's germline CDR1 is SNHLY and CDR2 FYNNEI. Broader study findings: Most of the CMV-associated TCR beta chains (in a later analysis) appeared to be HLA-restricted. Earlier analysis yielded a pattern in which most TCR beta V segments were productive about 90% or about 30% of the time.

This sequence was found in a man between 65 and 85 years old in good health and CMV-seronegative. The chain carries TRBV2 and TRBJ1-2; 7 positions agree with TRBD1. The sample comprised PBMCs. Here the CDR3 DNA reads TGTGCCAGCACCAGGGACAGCAGCGGCTACACCTTC. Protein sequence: CASTRDSSGYTF.